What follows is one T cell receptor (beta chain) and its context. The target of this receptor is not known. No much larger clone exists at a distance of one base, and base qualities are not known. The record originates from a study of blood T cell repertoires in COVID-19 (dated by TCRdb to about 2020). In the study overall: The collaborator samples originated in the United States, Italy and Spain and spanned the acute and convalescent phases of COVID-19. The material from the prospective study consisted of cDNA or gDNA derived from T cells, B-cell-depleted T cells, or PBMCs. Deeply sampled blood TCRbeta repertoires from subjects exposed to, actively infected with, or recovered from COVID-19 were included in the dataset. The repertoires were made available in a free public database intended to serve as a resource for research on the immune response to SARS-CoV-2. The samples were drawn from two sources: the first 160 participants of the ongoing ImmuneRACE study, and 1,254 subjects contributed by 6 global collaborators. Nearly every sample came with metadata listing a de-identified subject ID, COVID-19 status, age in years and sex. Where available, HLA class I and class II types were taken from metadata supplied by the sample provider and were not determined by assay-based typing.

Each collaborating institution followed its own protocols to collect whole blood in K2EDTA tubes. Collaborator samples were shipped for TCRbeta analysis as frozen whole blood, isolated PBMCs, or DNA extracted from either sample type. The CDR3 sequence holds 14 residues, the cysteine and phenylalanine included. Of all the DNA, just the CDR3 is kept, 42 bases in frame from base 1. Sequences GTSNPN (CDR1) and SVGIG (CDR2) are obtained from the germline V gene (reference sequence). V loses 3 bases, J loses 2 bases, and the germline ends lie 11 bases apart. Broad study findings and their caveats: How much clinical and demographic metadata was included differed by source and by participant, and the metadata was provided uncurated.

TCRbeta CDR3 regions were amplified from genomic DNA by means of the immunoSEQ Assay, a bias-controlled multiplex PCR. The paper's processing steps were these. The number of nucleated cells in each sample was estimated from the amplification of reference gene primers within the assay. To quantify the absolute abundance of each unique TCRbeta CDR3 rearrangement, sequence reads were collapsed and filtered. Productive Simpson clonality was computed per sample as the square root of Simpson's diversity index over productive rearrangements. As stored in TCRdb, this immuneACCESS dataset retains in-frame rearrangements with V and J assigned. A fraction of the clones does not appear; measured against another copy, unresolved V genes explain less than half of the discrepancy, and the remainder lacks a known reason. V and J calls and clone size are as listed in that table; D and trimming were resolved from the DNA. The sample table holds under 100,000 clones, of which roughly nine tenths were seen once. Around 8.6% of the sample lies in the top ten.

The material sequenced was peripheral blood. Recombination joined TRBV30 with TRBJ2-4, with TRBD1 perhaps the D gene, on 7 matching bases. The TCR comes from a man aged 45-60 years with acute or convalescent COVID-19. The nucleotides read TGTGCCTGGAGGGCAGGGGGGCCCAAAAACATTCAGTACTTC. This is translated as CAWRAGGPKNIQYF.